This TCR beta chain was recorded in a study of shared clonotypes between healthy human individuals. Generated by immunoSEQ multiplex PCR, the TCRdb table keeps only in-frame clones and is missing some. The sample shows millions of clones, approximately 94% of them seen only once. The naive CD8 population came from CD45RO-negative cells selected for CCR7, without terminally differentiated effector memory CD45RA+ cells. Notes on this clone: What it recognizes is unknown.

Overall study results and limits: Only blood samples were collected, and tissue repertoires likely differ.

The CDR3 contains 19 residues. CDR1 is ENHRY and CDR2 is SYGVKD in the germline V gene. V lost 3 bases and J lost 10, with 31 bases in between. The sequenced sample was naive CD8+ T cells sorted from blood. This TCR derives from a young man in good health. V gene TRBV10-3 combines with J gene TRBJ2-1; a possible D gene is TRBD2 (6 bases). CDR3 sequence: CAISDKGFEGGRYAGEQFF. In DNA form, the CDR3 reads TGTGCCATCAGTGATAAGGGGTTTGAGGGAGGACGCTATGCCGGGGAGCAGTTCTTC.